These T cell receptor beta chains were read from a single sample in a study of shared clonotypes between healthy human individuals. Measured with immunoSEQ multiplex PCR; TCRdb has only the in-frame clones, and not every one. The repertoire holds about 640,000 clones, with 72% as singletons. Material: memory CD4+ T cells sorted from blood. Source of these receptors: a woman under 40 in good health. Both conserved end residues are part of each CDR3. A row's size may be missing; if present it is once, few, many or a size class.

TRBJ2-1	many	TRBV5-1	CASSLAGSYNEQFF
TRBJ1-3	NA	TRBV15	CATSRDSVSGNTIYF
TRBJ2-1	NA	TRBV7-2	CASSLGAASYNEQFF
TRBJ2-5	NA	TRBV7-2	CASSSFSIQETQYF
TRBJ1-6	NA	TRBV7-2	CASSLKGANSPLHF
TRBJ2-1	once	TRBV25-1	CANPLEDEQFF
TRBJ2-7	NA	TRBV2	CASSDVGTGGLEQYF
TRBJ2-7	NA	TRBV18	CASSPQFYEQYF
TRBJ1-3	NA	TRBV2	CASNSDSSGNTIYF
TRBJ2-6	NA	TRBV18	CASSSMMGGGANVLTF
TRBJ1-2	few	TRBV15	CATSRDSPGAGYGYTF
TRBJ1-3	NA	TRBV29-1	CSVLTGVSGNTIYF
TRBJ2-7	NA	TRBV10-2	CASSESGGRAYEQYF
TRBJ2-7	few	TRBV28	CASSPNAGTSSYEQYF
TRBJ1-5	NA	TRBV2	CASNPSGQPQHF
TRBJ2-3	NA	TRBV5-1	CASSLGGSPDTQYF
TRBJ2-7	NA	TRBV5-6	CASSLAAGTGGYEQYF
TRBJ1-5	many	TRBV6-5	CASSAQVNQPQHF
TRBJ2-7	NA	TRBV19	CASSVDRGDEQYF
TRBJ1-3	NA	TRBV28	CASRPPYTGNTIYF
TRBJ1-1	NA	TRBV2	CASSEDRDTEAFF
TRBJ2-1	NA	TRBV11-2	CASSDSLAGASREQFF